This T cell receptor (beta chain) stems from a study of T-cell reconstitution after alpha-beta-depleted transplantation in children. Library preparation (for TCRbeta) was performed with unique molecular identifiers. TCRdb called the PCR reads again in MiXCR, with one record for every CDR3 protein. Of hundreds of thousands of distinct CDR3 sequences in the sample, 23% are singletons; the top ten hold roughly 15%. This clonotype has more than one count but fewer than ten. Germline V CDR1 and CDR2: DFQATT, SNEGSKA (reference sequence). V was cut by 0 bases and J by 8 bases, with 8 bases left in between. The CDR3 consists of 13 residues.

The TCR was taken from a boy younger than two who had a stem cell transplant for acute myeloid leukemia, so the T cells may come from the graft donor. Sequences were derived from PBMCs, mostly from graft donor cells, sampled 360 days after TCRalphabeta/CD19-depleted stem cell transplant. The chain links TRBV20-1 to TRBJ1-6; D remains unclear. CDR3 sequence reads: CSARDGRYSPLHF. The CDR3 nucleotides read TGCAGTGCTAGAGATGGGCGGTATTCACCCCTCCACTTT.